Below, 5 T cell receptor beta chains from the same sample are listed, as sequenced in a study of cytomegalovirus exposure and HLA in healthy donors. The PCR ran on 60 Vbeta and 13 Jbeta primers. Produced via immunoSEQ multiplex PCR; TCRdb's table is partial and in-frame only. The sample gives under 200,000 clones, 82% of which show up once; around 0.97% is in the top ten. Material: PBMCs. The receptors shown here come from a girl aged 2 to 10 in good health and CMV-seropositive.

The chain combines TRBV6-6 with TRBJ2-2; D not certain. The germline V gene encodes CDR1 MNHNY and CDR2 SVGAGI (reference sequence). Trimming took 4 bases from V and 4 from J, leaving 4 bases between them. The CDR3 totals 12 residues. CDR3 protein: CASSSVTGELFF. CDR3 bases: TGTGCCAGCAGTTCCGTCACCGGGGAGCTGTTTTTT.

This clone was observed a single time. The chain is built from TRBV4-1 and TRBJ2-2; D may be TRBD1 (6 bases). CDR1 and CDR2 from the germline V gene are MGHRA and YSYEKL. Trimming shortened V by 4 bases and J by 5 bases, and 23 bases separated the two germline ends. The CDR3 is 18 residues long. Here the CDR3 reads CASSPQGPAGDLTGELFF. The CDR3 DNA reads TGCGCCAGCAGCCCCCAGGGGCCCGCTGGGGACCTTACCGGGGAGCTGTTTTTT.

CDR3: CASSYSTRVVEAFF. For the CDR3, the DNA is TGTGCCAGCAGTTACTCGACTAGGGTGGTTGAAGCTTTCTTT. This chain connects TRBV6-5 to TRBJ1-1; D gene unclear. The CDR3 sequence is 14 residues long. Looked up from germline, CDR1 is MNHEY and CDR2 is SVGAGI. Trimming removed 0 bases at V and 7 bases at J, with 12 bases between.

The table lists this clone with a count of one. In DNA form, the CDR3 reads TGTGCCAGCAGCTTACCAGGGTCCGGGGAGCTGTTTTTT. Translating gives CASSLPGSGELFF. The V call is TRBV7-4, the J call TRBJ2-2; TRBD1 is a possible D gene (5 bases). The CDR3 extends over 13 amino acids. CDR1 and CDR2 from the germline V gene are SGHVT and SQSDAQ. Trimming shortened V by 2 bases and J by 6 bases, and 7 bases separated the two germline ends.

The V and J genes are TRBV29-1 and TRBJ2-7, with D perhaps TRBD2 (6 bases). The V gene lost 7 bases and the J gene lost 6 bases, with 25 bases spanning the gap. Per germline, CDR1 SQVTM and CDR2 ANQGSEA. The CDR3 extends over 15 amino acids. CDR3 nucleotides: TGCAGCGGATCCCGGGACTCAGAATCGGTCGGCGAGCAGTACTTC. Residues: CSGSRDSESVGEQYF.